These T cell receptor beta chains were read from a single sample in a study of shared clonotypes between healthy human individuals. Only in-frame clones appear in the TCRdb table, and some are missing; sequencing was by immunoSEQ multiplex PCR. The table shows a few million clones, with about nine tenths occurring only once. The sample taken for sequencing was naive CD4+ T cells from PBMCs. These receptors originate from a man younger than 30 in good health. Some clones in this sample may be carry-over from other donors' samples. The CDR3 runs from the conserved cysteine through the conserved F or W. D genes are given only for firm matches. The size field is filled for only some rows; it gives once, few, many or a size class.

d_call,cdr3_length,j_call,v_call,clone_size,cdr3_nt,cdr3_aa
TRBD1,15,TRBJ1-3,TRBV25-1,NA,TGTGCCAGCAGTGTCACAGGGGGACCTGGAAACACCATATATTTT,CASSVTGGPGNTIYF
TRBD2,15,TRBJ2-1,TRBV6-1,NA,TGTGCCAGCAGTGGCACTAGCGGGACGTACAATGAGCAGTTCTTC,CASSGTSGTYNEQFF
NA,14,TRBJ2-7,TRBV5-1,NA,TGCGCCAGCAGCGGACAACAGGGTCTGTACGAGCAGTACTTC,CASSGQQGLYEQYF
TRBD2,15,TRBJ2-2,TRBV10-3,NA,TGTGCCATCAGTGAGCTAGCGGGGAACACCGGGGAGCTGTTTTTT,CAISELAGNTGELFF
NA,15,TRBJ2-5,TRBV5-1,once,TGCGCCAGCAGCTTCCCGACGGGGGCCCAAGAGACCCAGTACTTC,CASSFPTGAQETQYF
NA,13,TRBJ2-5,TRBV2,NA,TGTGCCAGCAGGAAAGAAATGGGAGAGACCCAGTACTTC,CASRKEMGETQYF
TRBD2,15,TRBJ2-3,TRBV7-9,NA,TGTGCCAGCAGCTTAATGGCGGGAGAGTCAGATACGCAGTATTTT,CASSLMAGESDTQYF
NA,13,TRBJ1-4,TRBV11-2,NA,TGTGCCAGCAGCGGCCGGGACTCAGAAAAACTGTTTTTT,CASSGRDSEKLFF
NA,13,TRBJ1-5,TRBV10-3,NA,TGTGCCATCAGTGAGTCTAGGGATCAGCCCCAGCATTTT,CAISESRDQPQHF
NA,16,TRBJ2-1,TRBV18,once,TGTGCCAGCTCACCACCGGAGATGGCGGTGACCAATGAGCAGTTCTTC,CASSPPEMAVTNEQFF
TRBD1,15,TRBJ2-5,TRBV11-1,NA,TGTGCCAGCAGTAGAGGGACAGCTAACCAAGAGACCCAGTACTTC,CASSRGTANQETQYF
NA,16,TRBJ2-2,TRBV30,NA,TGTGCCTGGGACCGTTTAGATCGACGAAACACCGGGGAGCTGTTTTTT,CAWDRLDRRNTGELFF
TRBD1,14,TRBJ2-5,TRBV7-2,NA,TGTGCCAGCAGTGGGGACAGGGGCCAAGAGACCCAGTACTTC,CASSGDRGQETQYF
NA,13,TRBJ2-7,TRBV5-1,NA,TGCGCCAGCAGCGGAACAGGGTTGGGCGAGCAGTACTTC,CASSGTGLGEQYF
NA,15,TRBJ1-1,TRBV5-1,NA,TGCGCCAGCAGCTTAACGGGTGCCCTAGCCACTGAAGCTTTCTTT,CASSLTGALATEAFF
TRBD1,14,TRBJ2-1,TRBV6-5,NA,TGTGCCAGCAGGGACAGGGGTATGACTGATGAGCAGTTCTTC,CASRDRGMTDEQFF
NA,13,TRBJ2-5,TRBV30,NA,TGTGCCTGTACCCAGGGCTACCAAGAGACCCAGTACTTC,CACTQGYQETQYF
NA,15,TRBJ2-7,TRBV19,NA,TGTGCCAGTAGTATGCGGGTCCGTTCAAGCTACGAGCAGTACTTC,CASSMRVRSSYEQYF
NA,14,TRBJ1-2,TRBV28,NA,TGTGCCAGCAGTATCGGACAGTTAAACTATGGCTACACCTTC,CASSIGQLNYGYTF
NA,15,TRBJ2-7,TRBV19,NA,TGTGCCAGTAGTATAGGTCGTCAGTTAACCTACGAGCAGTACTTC,CASSIGRQLTYEQYF
NA,13,TRBJ2-5,TRBV2,NA,TGTGCCAGCAGCCCCGGGACCGGAGAGACCCAGTACTTC,CASSPGTGETQYF
NA,14,TRBJ2-7,TRBV10-3,once,TGTGCCATCAGTGTAGGACTGTCCGCCTACGAGCAGTACTTC,CAISVGLSAYEQYF
TRBD2,16,TRBJ2-2,TRBV28,NA,TGTGCCAGCAGTTTCTTAGCGGGAGGGCCGGACGGGGAGCTGTTTTTT,CASSFLAGGPDGELFF
NA,15,TRBJ1-1,TRBV7-7,NA,TGTGCCAGCAGCTGGGCGGGCCACTTGAACACTGAAGCTTTCTTT,CASSWAGHLNTEAFF
TRBD1,16,TRBJ1-1,TRBV5-1,NA,TGCGCCAGCAGCCCAAGGACAGGGGGCATGAACACTGAAGCTTTCTTT,CASSPRTGGMNTEAFF
NA,11,TRBJ1-4,TRBV27,NA,TGTGCCAGCAGTCCCTCGGACGGAGCTTATTTT,CASSPSDGAYF
NA,13,TRBJ1-2,TRBV5-1,NA,TGCGCCAGCAGCTTGGAACAGCTGGGGGGCTACACCTTC,CASSLEQLGGYTF
NA,15,TRBJ2-3,TRBV19,once,TGTGCCAGTAGTCCGACCCAGGAGTCCACAGATACGCAGTATTTT,CASSPTQESTDTQYF
TRBD1,15,TRBJ1-4,TRBV6-6,NA,TGTGCCAGCAGTTCTCAGGGGGGCTCTAATGAAAAACTGTTTTTT,CASSSQGGSNEKLFF
NA,13,TRBJ1-5,TRBV7-2,NA,TGTGCCAGCAGCTTAACTGGGGGCCAGCCCCAGCATTTT,CASSLTGGQPQHF
TRBD1,18,TRBJ2-2,TRBV9,NA,TGTGCCAGCAGCGTAGTCCTATTGGGGACAGCCAACACCGGGGAGCTGTTTTTT,CASSVVLLGTANTGELFF
TRBD1,16,TRBJ2-7,TRBV15,NA,TGTGCCACCAGCAGAGCAGGGACAGGGGGTCCCTACGAGCAGTACTTC,CATSRAGTGGPYEQYF
NA,17,TRBJ1-5,TRBV7-2,NA,TGTGCCAGCAGCCCACCACGTGGGACGGCGCGCGATCAGCCCCAGCATTTT,CASSPPRGTARDQPQHF
NA,14,TRBJ2-7,TRBV7-2,NA,TGTGCCAGTAGCAGGGGCGGGAGCACCTACGAGCAGTACTTC,CASSRGGSTYEQYF
NA,15,TRBJ1-3,TRBV9,NA,TGTGCCAGCAGCGTAGAGGCCGACTCTGGAAACACCATATATTTT,CASSVEADSGNTIYF
NA,13,TRBJ1-3,TRBV29-1,few,TGCAGCGTTCCATCCCACTCTGGAAACACCATATATTTT,CSVPSHSGNTIYF
NA,14,TRBJ2-7,TRBV6-1,NA,TGTGCCAGCAGTGGTGGGGGCAGCCGATACGAGCAGTACTTC,CASSGGGSRYEQYF
NA,16,TRBJ1-1,TRBV5-4,NA,TGTGCCAGCAGCTTGGTTGTGGGGTCCGGGAACACTGAAGCTTTCTTT,CASSLVVGSGNTEAFF
TRBD2,17,TRBJ2-1,TRBV7-2,NA,TGTGCCAGCAGGAATAGGCCCGGGACTACCCTGGGGAATGAGCAGTTCTTC,CASRNRPGTTLGNEQFF
NA,16,TRBJ2-1,TRBV5-1,NA,TGCGCCAGCAGCCCCCAACCGGGAACCACCTACAATGAGCAGTTCTTC,CASSPQPGTTYNEQFF
NA,15,TRBJ1-2,TRBV19,NA,TGTGCCAGTAGGATCCACCTTAGGGGTAACTATGGCTACACCTTC,CASRIHLRGNYGYTF
TRBD1,14,TRBJ1-2,TRBV5-1,NA,TGCGCCAGCAGCTCCCCGGGACAGAACTATGGCTACACCTTC,CASSSPGQNYGYTF
NA,14,TRBJ2-7,TRBV10-3,NA,TGTGCCATCAAGGGAGTGGTGGACTCCTACGAGCAGTACTTC,CAIKGVVDSYEQYF
NA,16,TRBJ2-3,TRBV4-2,NA,TGTGCCAGCAGCCGAGCCGTAGAAGGGATTACAGATACGCAGTATTTT,CASSRAVEGITDTQYF
TRBD2,15,TRBJ2-7,TRBV19,few,TGTGCCAGTAGTAGTGTAGCGGGGTACTCCTACGAGCAGTACTTC,CASSSVAGYSYEQYF
NA,14,TRBJ2-1,TRBV7-9,NA,TGTGCCAGCTCCGACCTCCACCTTTACAATGAGCAGTTCTTC,CASSDLHLYNEQFF
NA,12,TRBJ2-1,TRBV10-3,NA,TGTGCCATCGGGACGCTATACAATGAGCAGTTCTTC,CAIGTLYNEQFF
NA,14,TRBJ2-1,TRBV28,few,TGTGCCAGCAGTTGGGGGGCTGTGAACAATGAGCAGTTCTTC,CASSWGAVNNEQFF
TRBD1,14,TRBJ1-5,TRBV18,NA,TGTGCCAGCTCACAGGACAGGGGCATTCAGCCCCAGCATTTT,CASSQDRGIQPQHF
NA,16,TRBJ2-5,TRBV5-1,NA,TGCGCCAGCAGCCGCGGCGAGGGAGGAACCGGAGAGACCCAGTACTTC,CASSRGEGGTGETQYF
NA,13,TRBJ2-3,TRBV29-1,NA,TGCAGCGCAGGGCGTGGGCTTACAGATACGCAGTATTTT,CSAGRGLTDTQYF
NA,15,TRBJ1-2,TRBV5-4,few,TGTGCCAGCAGCTTTGGGACCTCTGGCAACTATGGCTACACCTTC,CASSFGTSGNYGYTF
NA,15,TRBJ2-7,TRBV6-5,once,TGTGCCAGCAGTTACTCGGCGGGCCTGGGTTACGAGCAGTACTTC,CASSYSAGLGYEQYF
NA,15,TRBJ1-1,TRBV6-6,once,TGTGCCAGCAGTTACTCGAGAAGCGGGAACACTGAAGCTTTCTTT,CASSYSRSGNTEAFF
TRBD1,14,TRBJ1-1,TRBV5-1,few,TGCGCCAGCAGCACAGGGACAGGGGGCACTGAAGCTTTCTTT,CASSTGTGGTEAFF